This T cell receptor beta chain was profiled in a study of identical twins (dated by TCRdb to 2016 to 2018). The study in broad terms: TCR alpha and beta repertoires from monozygotic twins, unrelated adults of various ages and cord blood were deep-sequenced to test whether fetal clonotypes persist. Replicate twin experiments were performed at different times using different library preparation protocols to rule out contamination. Findings and caveats that apply to the study as a whole: Invariant T cells such as MAIT and iNKT could partly confound zero-insertion analyses, though diverse VJ usage argued against this for most clonotypes. Compared with coincidental sharing between unrelated individuals, out-of-frame TCR alpha sequences shared between twins had an excess of sequences with low generation probability. Recombination models systematically underestimated out-of-frame TCR alpha sharing in monozygotic twins but agreed with sharing between unrelated individuals. Because the same donors could not be followed over many years, conclusions were based on cross-sectional statistical analysis. The excess sharing between twins in beta out-of-frame sequences was weaker because fewer shared sequences reduced the signal-to-noise ratio. Abundant cord blood beta clonotypes carried fewer insertions; young adult naive repertoires showed a weaker similar trend, while memory repertoires showed none.

This clonotype showed up many times. This receptor's antigen is unknown. No per-base quality is available; no much larger clone lies one base away. Every donor in the study was a healthy Caucasian. Three pairs of female monozygotic twins, all aged roughly 18 to 30 years, made up the twin cohort. Peripheral blood mononuclear cells were used as the source from which RNA for TCR libraries was isolated. Relative to germline, V is 5 bases shorter and J is 2 bases shorter, with 19 bases between their ends. The CDR3 runs 16 residues from the cysteine to the phenylalanine. Only CDR3 DNA remains: 48 bases, in frame from the first base. Sequences SEHNR (CDR1) and FQNEAQ (CDR2) are obtained from the germline V gene (reference sequence). The library came from 5' RACE. Instrument used: Illumina HiSeq 2000. A universal primer binding site was added through template switching, and the final cDNA carried a unique molecular identifier so that TCR cDNA molecules could be counted accurately. Specific primers in the conserved constant-segment region were used to synthesize first-strand cDNA for TCR alpha and beta chains. To control for contamination, each cDNA library was double barcoded with a SMART-Mk sample barcode plus Illumina barcodes. TruSeq adapter sequences and Illumina sample barcodes were added in two successive PCR steps. Sequencing of the TCR alpha and beta cDNA libraries was done on the Illumina HiSeq platform using custom primers. The study's processing was this. MiGEC was used to process raw reads and extract unique molecular identifiers, and MiXCR was used to find CDR3 positions. Recombination models were inferred per individual with the repgenHMM and IGoR tools using an EM algorithm. Shared clonotypes were analyzed with the tcR package in R, and sharing was normalized by the product of cloneset sizes. To study raw recombination without the effects of thymic and clonal selection, out-of-frame nonproductive sequences were analyzed. TCRdb itself trimmed the public reads at Q25 with fastp, ran MiXCR and retained productive beta chains. For every CDR3 protein sequence, its rows merge into one entry that carries the most common genes and DNA. The V and J calls shown here were made by TCRdb, not taken from the authors' results. The sample yields 500,000 to 700,000 distinct CDR3 sequences; about 7.6% were counted once. 1.6% of the sample is in the top ten clones.

These same data were also listed under a study on yellow fever vaccine responses in identical twins. The other study reports the following: The authors reported that the T cell response to vaccination in identical twins appeared partly convergent and partly personalized. Focusing on identical twins, the study followed the T cell clones that responded to the vaccine, and did so with precision.

The rearranged segments are TRBV7-9 and TRBJ2-7; the D region possibly corresponds to TRBD1 (6 bases align). The sequenced sample consisted of PBMCs. This TCR derives from a young woman in good health. The CDR3 reads as follows: CASSRTGQRKAYEQYF. The sequenced DNA is TGTGCCAGCAGCCGGACGGGACAAAGAAAGGCCTACGAGCAGTACTTC.